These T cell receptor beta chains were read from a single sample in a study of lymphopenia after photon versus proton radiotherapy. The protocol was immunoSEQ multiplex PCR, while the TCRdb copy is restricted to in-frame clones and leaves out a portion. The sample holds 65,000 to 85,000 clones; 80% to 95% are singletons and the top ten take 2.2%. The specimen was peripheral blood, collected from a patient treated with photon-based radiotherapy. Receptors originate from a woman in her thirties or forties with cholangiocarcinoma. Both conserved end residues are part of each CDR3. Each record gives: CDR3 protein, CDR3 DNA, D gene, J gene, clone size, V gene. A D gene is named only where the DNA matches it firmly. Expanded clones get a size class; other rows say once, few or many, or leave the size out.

CDR3: CASTRGVSPLHF
DNA: TGTGCCAGCACCAGAGGGGTATCACCCCTCCACTTT
D: NA
J: TRBJ1-6
size: NA
V: TRBV2

CDR3: CAWSVGLANNEQFF
DNA: TGTGCCTGGAGTGTGGGACTAGCGAACAATGAGCAGTTCTTC
D: TRBD2
J: TRBJ2-1
size: NA
V: TRBV30

CDR3: CASSAASHYEQYF
DNA: TGTGCCAGCAGTGCGGCCTCGCATTACGAGCAGTACTTC
D: NA
J: TRBJ2-7
size: NA
V: TRBV2

CDR3: CASSLHPLGYGYTF
DNA: TGTGCCAGCAGTCTCCACCCTTTGGGCTATGGCTACACCTTC
D: NA
J: TRBJ1-2
size: once
V: TRBV28

CDR3: CASSQGTSGGYYEEQYF
DNA: TGTGCCAGCAGCCAGGGGACTAGCGGGGGTTATTACGAAGAGCAGTACTTC
D: TRBD2
J: TRBJ2-7
size: NA
V: TRBV14

CDR3: CASGGKGPNYGYTF
DNA: TGTGCCAGCGGGGGGAAGGGACCTAACTATGGCTACACCTTC
D: NA
J: TRBJ1-2
size: few
V: TRBV6-5

CDR3: CAWHNPGTSYGYTF
DNA: TGTGCCTGGCACAACCCCGGGACCAGCTATGGCTACACCTTC
D: NA
J: TRBJ1-2
size: NA
V: TRBV30

CDR3: CASSFSERLEAFF
DNA: TGTGCCAGCAGTTTTTCGGAGAGGTTGGAAGCTTTCTTT
D: NA
J: TRBJ1-1
size: NA
V: TRBV28

CDR3: CASSLGETSGGRDTQYF
DNA: TGTGCCAGCAGCTTAGGGGAGACTAGCGGGGGTCGAGATACGCAGTATTTT
D: TRBD2
J: TRBJ2-3
size: NA
V: TRBV7-9

CDR3: CASNSDSNYGYTF
DNA: TGTGCCAGCAACTCAGACAGTAACTATGGCTACACCTTC
D: NA
J: TRBJ1-2
size: few
V: TRBV2

CDR3: CASTSGINEQFF
DNA: TGTGCCAGTACCTCAGGAATTAATGAGCAGTTCTTC
D: NA
J: TRBJ2-1
size: once
V: TRBV19

CDR3: CASSLSNGQYEQYF
DNA: TGTGCCAGCAGCTTAAGTAACGGTCAGTACGAGCAGTACTTC
D: NA
J: TRBJ2-7
size: NA
V: TRBV11-2

CDR3: CSVDAGPGPLYEQYF
DNA: TGCAGCGTTGATGCCGGACCGGGACCTCTCTACGAGCAGTACTTC
D: NA
J: TRBJ2-7
size: once
V: TRBV29-1

CDR3: CASSFYGGENEQFF
DNA: TGTGCCAGCAGCTTCTACGGGGGGGAAAATGAGCAGTTCTTC
D: NA
J: TRBJ2-1
size: NA
V: TRBV12-1

CDR3: CASSNNSPLHF
DNA: TGTGCCAGCTCGAATAATTCACCCCTCCACTTT
D: NA
J: TRBJ1-6
size: NA
V: TRBV6-1

CDR3: CASSPGQGAFF
DNA: TGTGCCAGCTCTCCGGGGCAGGGGGCTTTCTTT
D: NA
J: TRBJ1-1
size: NA
V: TRBV18

CDR3: CASSQTDGTYEQYF
DNA: TGCGCCAGCAGCCAGACGGACGGTACCTACGAGCAGTACTTC
D: NA
J: TRBJ2-7
size: NA
V: TRBV4-1

CDR3: CASSLETVRGTDTQYF
DNA: TGTGCCAGCAGCTTAGAAACCGTTCGGGGCACAGATACGCAGTATTTT
D: NA
J: TRBJ2-3
size: NA
V: TRBV7-2

CDR3: CASMGGQDNQPQHF
DNA: TGTGCCAGCATGGGTGGACAGGACAATCAGCCCCAGCATTTT
D: TRBD1
J: TRBJ1-5
size: NA
V: TRBV2

CDR3: CASRGTGGAFF
DNA: TGTGCCAGCAGGGGGACAGGGGGAGCTTTCTTT
D: TRBD1
J: TRBJ1-1
size: NA
V: TRBV25-1